Detailed here is one T cell receptor beta chain. Naive CD8 cells lacked CD45RO, underwent positive selection for CCR7 and left out terminally differentiated effector memory CD45RA+ cells. CDR3 length: 13 amino acids. Germline V lookup: CDR1 SEHNR, CDR2 FQNEAQ (reference sequence). Trimming pared 4 bases from V and 4 bases from J, leaving 10 bases between. This record belongs to a study of shared clonotypes between healthy human individuals. Sequencing was performed with immunoSEQ multiplex PCR; in TCRdb, only in-frame clones are kept and a portion is missing. The sample lists fewer than 1 million clones, 90% to 97% occurring once.

The V call is TRBV7-9, the J call TRBJ1-2; TRBD1 is a possible D gene (5 bases). The sequenced sample consisted of naive CD8+ T cells sorted from blood. The receptor was isolated from a man aged 30 to 45 in good health. The CDR3 coding sequence is TGTGCCAGCAGCTCAGACAGCCTCTATGGCTACACCTTC. Its translation: CASSSDSLYGYTF.